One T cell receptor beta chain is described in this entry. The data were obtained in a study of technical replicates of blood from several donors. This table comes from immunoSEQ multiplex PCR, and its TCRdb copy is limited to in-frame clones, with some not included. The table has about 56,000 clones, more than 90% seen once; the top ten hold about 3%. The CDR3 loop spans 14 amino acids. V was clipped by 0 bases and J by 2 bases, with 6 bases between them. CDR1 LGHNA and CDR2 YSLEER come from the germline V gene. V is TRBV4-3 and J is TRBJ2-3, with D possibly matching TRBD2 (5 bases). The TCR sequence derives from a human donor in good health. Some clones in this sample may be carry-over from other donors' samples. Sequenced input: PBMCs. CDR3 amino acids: CASSQDRDTDTQYF. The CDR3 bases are TGCGCCAGCAGCCAAGATCGGGACACAGATACGCAGTATTTT.